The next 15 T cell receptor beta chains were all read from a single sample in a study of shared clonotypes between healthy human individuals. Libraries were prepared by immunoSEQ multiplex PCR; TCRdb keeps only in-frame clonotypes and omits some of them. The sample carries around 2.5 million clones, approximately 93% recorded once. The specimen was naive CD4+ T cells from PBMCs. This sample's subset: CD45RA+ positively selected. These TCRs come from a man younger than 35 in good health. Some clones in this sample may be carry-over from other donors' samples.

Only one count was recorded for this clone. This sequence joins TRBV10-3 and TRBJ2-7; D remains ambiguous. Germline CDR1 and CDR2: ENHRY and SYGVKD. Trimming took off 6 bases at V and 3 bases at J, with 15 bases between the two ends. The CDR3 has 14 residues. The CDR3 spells CAISRPFRNYEQYF. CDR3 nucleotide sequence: TGTGCCATCAGCCGCCCCTTCCGAAACTACGAGCAGTACTTC.

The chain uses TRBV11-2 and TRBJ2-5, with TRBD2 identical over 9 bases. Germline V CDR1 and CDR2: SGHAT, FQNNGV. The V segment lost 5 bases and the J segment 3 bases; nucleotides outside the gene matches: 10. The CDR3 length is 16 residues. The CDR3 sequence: CASSISMGLAEETQYF. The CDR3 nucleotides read TGTGCCAGCAGCATATCGATGGGACTAGCAGAAGAGACCCAGTACTTC.

The CDR3 spells CASRRLAGNGDRELFF. The CDR3 DNA follows: TGTGCCAGTAGGAGACTAGCGGGAAACGGCGACCGGGAGCTGTTTTTT. J is TRBJ2-2 and V is TRBV19; 11 nucleotides match TRBD2. Germline assignment: CDR1 LNHDA and CDR2 SQIVND (reference sequence). This CDR3 is 16 amino acids long. V was clipped by 6 bases and J by 9 bases; unmatched bases: 12.

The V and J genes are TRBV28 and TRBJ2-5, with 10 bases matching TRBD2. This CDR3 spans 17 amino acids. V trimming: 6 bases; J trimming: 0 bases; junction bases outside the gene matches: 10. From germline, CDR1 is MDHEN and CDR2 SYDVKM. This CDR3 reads CASRKPGLASYQETQYF. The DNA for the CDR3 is TGTGCCAGCAGGAAACCGGGACTAGCGAGTTACCAAGAGACCCAGTACTTC.

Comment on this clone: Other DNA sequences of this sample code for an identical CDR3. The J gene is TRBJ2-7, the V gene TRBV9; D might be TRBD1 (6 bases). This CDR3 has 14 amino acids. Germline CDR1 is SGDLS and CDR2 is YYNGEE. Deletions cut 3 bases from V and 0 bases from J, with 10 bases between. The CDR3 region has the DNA TGTGCCAGCAGCGCGACAGGAAGCTCCTACGAGCAGTACTTC. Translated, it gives CASSATGSSYEQYF.

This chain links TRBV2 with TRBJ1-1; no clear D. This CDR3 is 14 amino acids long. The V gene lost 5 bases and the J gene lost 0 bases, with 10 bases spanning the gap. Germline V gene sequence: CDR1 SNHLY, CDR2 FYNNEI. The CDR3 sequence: CASSITSMNTEAFF. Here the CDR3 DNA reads TGTGCCAGCAGTATAACGTCGATGAACACTGAAGCTTTCTTT.

CDR3 sequence reads: CASSLGRGEYYGYTF. The CDR3 nucleotides are TGTGCCAGCAGCTTAGGTCGGGGCGAGTACTATGGCTACACCTTC. The V call is TRBV7-2, the J call TRBJ1-2, with D maybe TRBD1 (5 bases). Germline V gene sequence: CDR1 SGHTA, CDR2 FQGNSA. Trimming took off 1 base at V and 3 bases at J, with 12 bases between the two ends. The CDR3 extends over 15 amino acids.

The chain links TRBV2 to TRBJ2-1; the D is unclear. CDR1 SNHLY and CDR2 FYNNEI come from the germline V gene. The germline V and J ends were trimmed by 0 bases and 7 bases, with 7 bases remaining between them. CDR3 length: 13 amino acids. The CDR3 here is CASSEARFNEQFF. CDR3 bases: TGTGCCAGCAGTGAAGCCAGGTTTAATGAGCAGTTCTTC.

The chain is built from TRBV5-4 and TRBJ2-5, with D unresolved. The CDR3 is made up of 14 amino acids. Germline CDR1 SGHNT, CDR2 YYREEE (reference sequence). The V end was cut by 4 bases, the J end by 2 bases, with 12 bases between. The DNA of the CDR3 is TGTGCCAGCAGCCTACCACCATTTCAAGAGACCCAGTACTTC. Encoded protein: CASSLPPFQETQYF.

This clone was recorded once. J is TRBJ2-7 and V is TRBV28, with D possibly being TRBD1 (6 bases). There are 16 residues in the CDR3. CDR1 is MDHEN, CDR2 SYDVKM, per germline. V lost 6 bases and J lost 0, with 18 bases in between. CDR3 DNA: TGTGCCAGCAGCCTTCGGACAGCTTGGTCCTCCTACGAGCAGTACTTC. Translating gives CASSLRTAWSSYEQYF.

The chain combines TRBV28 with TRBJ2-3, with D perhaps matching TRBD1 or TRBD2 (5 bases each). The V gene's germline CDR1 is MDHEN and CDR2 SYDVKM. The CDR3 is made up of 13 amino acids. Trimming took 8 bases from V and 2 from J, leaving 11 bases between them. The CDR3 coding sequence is TGTGCCAGCTTGGGGGAATCCACAGATACGCAGTATTTT. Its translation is CASLGESTDTQYF.

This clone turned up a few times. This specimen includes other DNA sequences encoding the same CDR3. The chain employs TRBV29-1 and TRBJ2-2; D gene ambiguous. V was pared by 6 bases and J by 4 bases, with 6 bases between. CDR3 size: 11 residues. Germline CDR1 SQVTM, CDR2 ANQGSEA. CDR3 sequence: CSVAVTGELFF. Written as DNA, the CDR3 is TGCAGCGTAGCCGTCACCGGGGAGCTGTTTTTT.

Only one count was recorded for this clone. CDR3: CASSAAGTAEETQYF. CDR3 sequence (DNA): TGCGCCAGCAGCGCCGCCGGGACGGCCGAAGAGACCCAGTACTTC. J is TRBJ2-5 and V is TRBV5-1; TRBD1 or TRBD2 may be the D gene (5 bases each). Per germline, CDR1 SGHRS and CDR2 YFSETQ. The CDR3 has 15 residues. V shed 4 bases and J shed 3 bases, with 16 bases lying between them.

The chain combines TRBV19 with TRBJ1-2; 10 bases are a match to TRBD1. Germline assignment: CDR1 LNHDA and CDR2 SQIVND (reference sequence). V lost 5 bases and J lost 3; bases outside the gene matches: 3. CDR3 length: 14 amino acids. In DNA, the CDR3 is TGTGCCAGTAGTCCGGACAGGGGGTACTATGGCTACACCTTC. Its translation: CASSPDRGYYGYTF. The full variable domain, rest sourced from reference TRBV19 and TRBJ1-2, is DGGITQSPKYLFRKEGQNVTLSCEQNLNHDAMYWYRQDPGQGLRLIYYSQIVNDFQKGDIAEGYSVSREKKESFPLTVTSAQKNPTAFYLCASSPDRGYYGYTFGSGTRLTVV.

CDR3 coding DNA: TGTGCCAGCTCGAGAGGCGGGACTAACTATGGCTACACCTTC. It codes for CASSRGGTNYGYTF. The chain combines TRBV18 with TRBJ1-2, with D hard to call. CDR1 and CDR2 from the germline V gene are KGHSH and LQKENI. Deletions cut 6 bases from V and 0 bases from J, with 11 bases between. The CDR3 length is 14 residues. Full variable domain (missing parts from reference TRBV18 and TRBJ1-2): NAGVMQNPRHLVRRRGQEARLRCSPMKGHSHVYWYRQLPEEGLKFMVYLQKENIIDESGMPKERFSAEFPKEGPSILRIQQVVRGDSAAYFCASSRGGTNYGYTFGSGTRLTVV.